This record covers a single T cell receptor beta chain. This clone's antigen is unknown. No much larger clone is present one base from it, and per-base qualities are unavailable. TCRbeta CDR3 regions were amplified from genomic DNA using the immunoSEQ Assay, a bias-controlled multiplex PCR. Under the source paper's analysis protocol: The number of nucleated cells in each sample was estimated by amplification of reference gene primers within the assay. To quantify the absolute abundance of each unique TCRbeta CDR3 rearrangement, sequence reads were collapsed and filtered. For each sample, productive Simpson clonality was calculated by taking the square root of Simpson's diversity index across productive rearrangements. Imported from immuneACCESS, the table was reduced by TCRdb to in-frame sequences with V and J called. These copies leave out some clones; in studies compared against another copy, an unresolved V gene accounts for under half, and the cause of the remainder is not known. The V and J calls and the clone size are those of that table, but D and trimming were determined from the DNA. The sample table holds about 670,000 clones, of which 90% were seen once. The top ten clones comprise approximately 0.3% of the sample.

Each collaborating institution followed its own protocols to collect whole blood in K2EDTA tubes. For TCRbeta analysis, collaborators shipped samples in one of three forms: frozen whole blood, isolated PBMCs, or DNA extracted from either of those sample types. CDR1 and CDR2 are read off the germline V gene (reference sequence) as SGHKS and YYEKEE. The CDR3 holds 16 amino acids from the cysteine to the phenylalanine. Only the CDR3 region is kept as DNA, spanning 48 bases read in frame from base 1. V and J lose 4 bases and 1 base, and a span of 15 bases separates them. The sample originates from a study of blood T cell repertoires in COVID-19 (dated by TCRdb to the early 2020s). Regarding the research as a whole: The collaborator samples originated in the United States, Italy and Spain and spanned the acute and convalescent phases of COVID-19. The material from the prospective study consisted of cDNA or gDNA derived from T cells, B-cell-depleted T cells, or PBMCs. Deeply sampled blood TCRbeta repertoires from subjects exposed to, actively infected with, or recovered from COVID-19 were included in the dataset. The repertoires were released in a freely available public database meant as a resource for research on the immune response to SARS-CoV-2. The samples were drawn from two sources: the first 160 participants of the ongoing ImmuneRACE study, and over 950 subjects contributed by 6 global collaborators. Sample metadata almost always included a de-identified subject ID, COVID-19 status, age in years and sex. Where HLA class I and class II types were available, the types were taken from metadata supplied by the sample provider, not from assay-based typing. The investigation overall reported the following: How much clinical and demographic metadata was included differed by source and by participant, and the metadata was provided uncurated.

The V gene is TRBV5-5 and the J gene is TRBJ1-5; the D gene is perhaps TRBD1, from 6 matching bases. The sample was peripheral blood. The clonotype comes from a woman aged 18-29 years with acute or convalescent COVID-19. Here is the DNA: TGTGCCAGCAGCGCCCCAGGGGAGATGAGCAATCAGCCCCAGCATTTT. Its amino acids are CASSAPGEMSNQPQHF.